The 15 T cell receptor beta chains below all came from one sample that was sequenced in a study of cytomegalovirus exposure and HLA in healthy donors. PCR amplification relied on 60 Vbeta primers (plus 13 Jbeta primers). Measured with immunoSEQ multiplex PCR; TCRdb has only the in-frame clones, and not every one. The table has 200,000 to 250,000 clones, around 64% seen once. Sequencing used PBMCs. The receptors stem from a man aged 35 to 55 in good health and CMV-seropositive.

The chain couples TRBV19 to TRBJ1-1; a weak D match, TRBD1 (6 bases). The CDR3 loop spans 13 amino acids. The germline gives CDR1 LNHDA, CDR2 SQIVND (reference sequence). The germline V and J ends were trimmed by 6 bases and 4 bases, with 12 bases remaining between them. This CDR3 is CASSRTGITEAFF. For the CDR3, the DNA is TGTGCCAGTAGCAGAACAGGGATCACTGAAGCTTTCTTT. Based on the CDR3 plus reference TRBV19 and TRBJ1-1, the full variable domain is DGGITQSPKYLFRKEGQNVTLSCEQNLNHDAMYWYRQDPGQGLRLIYYSQIVNDFQKGDIAEGYSVSREKKESFPLTVTSAQKNPTAFYLCASSRTGITEAFFGQGTRLTVV.

The genes are TRBV5-1 and TRBJ2-3; D is unresolved. CDR3 size: 14 residues. Per the germline V gene, CDR1 is SGHRS and CDR2 is YFSETQ. Trimming pared 0 bases from V and 4 bases from J, leaving 9 bases between. Here the CDR3 DNA reads TGCGCCAGCAGCTTGGCGGTCTCTGCAGATACGCAGTATTTT. Residues: CASSLAVSADTQYF. Variable domain in full (rest from reference TRBV5-1 and TRBJ2-3): KAGVTQTPRYLIKTRGQQVTLSCSPISGHRSVSWYQQTPGQGLQFLFEYFSETQRNKGNFPGRFSGRQFSNSRSEMNVSTLELGDSALYLCASSLAVSADTQYFGPGTRLTVL.

The chain has TRBV5-1 and TRBJ2-7; TRBD1 matches 11 bases. V shed 0 bases and J 6 bases; nucleotides not matched to a gene: 2. This CDR3 is 14 amino acids long. Germline loops: CDR1 SGHRS, CDR2 YFSETQ. This CDR3 is CASSLGDRGGEQYF. Written as DNA, the CDR3 is TGCGCCAGCAGCTTGGGGGACAGGGGGGGCGAGCAGTACTTC.

The chain uses TRBV4-1 and TRBJ2-7, with D possibly TRBD1 on 6 matching bases. The germline gives CDR1 MGHRA, CDR2 YSYEKL. The CDR3 spans 14 residues. Trimming took 5 bases from V and 4 from J, leaving 15 bases between them. CDR3 loop: CASSITGYDYEQYF. For the CDR3, the DNA is TGCGCCAGCAGCATAACAGGGTATGATTACGAGCAGTACTTC.

V is TRBV13 and J is TRBJ2-7, with 10 bases fitting TRBD2. This CDR3 contains 15 residues. V lost 3 bases to trimming and J lost 7 bases; unmatched junction nucleotides: 9. The germline V gene encodes CDR1 PRHDT and CDR2 FYEKMQ (reference sequence). As DNA, the CDR3 is TGTGCCAGCAGCTTCCCTAGCGGGGGTTATGGGGAGCAGTACTTC. Protein product: CASSFPSGGYGEQYF.

The chain joins TRBV6-1 to TRBJ2-7; 7 nucleotides agree with TRBD1. This CDR3 spans 12 amino acids. The ends lost 6 bases at V and 5 bases at J; junction bases unmatched: 4. Germline CDR1 is MNHNS and CDR2 is SASEGT. The CDR3 loop reads CASSRQGNEQYF. Here the CDR3 DNA reads TGTGCCAGCAGCCGACAGGGTAACGAGCAGTACTTC.

This clone was found once. The V and J genes are TRBV5-1 and TRBJ2-1; 10 nucleotides line up with TRBD2. Trimming cost V 4 bases and J 5 bases; bases outside gene matches: 6. This CDR3 is 15 amino acids long. The germline gives CDR1 SGHRS, CDR2 YFSETQ. CDR3 DNA sequence: TGCGCCAGCAGCGAGCGGGGGGGCCAACACAATGAGCAGTTCTTC. It translates to CASSERGGQHNEQFF.

V usage is TRBV10-3 and J usage is TRBJ1-1; D possibly corresponds to TRBD1 (6 bases). Germline loops: CDR1 ENHRY, CDR2 SYGVKD. Trimming took off 7 bases at V and 0 bases at J, with 9 bases between the two ends. The CDR3 totals 13 residues. CDR3 sequence (DNA): TGTGCCATCACGAGGGGGATGAACACTGAAGCTTTCTTT. It specifies CAITRGMNTEAFF.

V usage is TRBV6-6 and J usage is TRBJ1-2; 8 nucleotides match TRBD1. CDR1 is MNHNY, CDR2 SVGAGI, per germline (reference sequence). CDR3 length: 14 amino acids. The trim removed 6 bases at V and 4 bases at J, leaving 7 bases unmatched. In DNA, the CDR3 is TGTGCCAGCAGCCCGGACAGGGACCTCTATGGCTACACCTTC. It specifies CASSPDRDLYGYTF.

V usage is TRBV7-8 and J usage is TRBJ1-3, with D perhaps TRBD1 (5 bases). Trimming took off 3 bases at V and 8 bases at J, with 14 bases between the two ends. CDR1 is SGHVS and CDR2 is FQNEAQ in the germline V gene. The CDR3 totals 14 residues. The CDR3 region is CASSFRGRRDTIYF. CDR3 sequence (DNA): TGTGCCAGCAGCTTTAGGGGTAGAAGAGACACCATATATTTT.

This clone was detected only a few times. The chain joins TRBV4-1 to TRBJ2-7, with TRBD2 matching 13 bases. This CDR3 has 17 amino acids. The V segment lost 3 bases and the J segment 2 bases; nucleotides outside the gene matches: 7. From germline, CDR1 is MGHRA and CDR2 YSYEKL. The CDR3 nucleotides are TGCGCCAGCAGCCACCGGACTAGCGGGGGACCCACCTACGAGCAGTACTTC. Encoded protein: CASSHRTSGGPTYEQYF.

The chain links TRBV27 to TRBJ1-1, with D possibly TRBD1 on 6 matching bases. The germline gives CDR1 MNHEY, CDR2 SMNVEV (reference sequence). Trimming pared 5 bases from V and 5 bases from J, leaving 18 bases between. The CDR3 loop spans 15 amino acids. The CDR3 sequence: CASSPSLRGGTEAFF. The CDR3 DNA sequence: TGTGCCAGCAGTCCCTCCCTCAGGGGTGGTACTGAAGCTTTCTTT.

The chain recombines TRBV15 with TRBJ1-4, with 9 bases identical to TRBD1. The ends lost 4 bases at V and 6 bases at J; junction bases unmatched: 6. From germline, CDR1 is LNHNV and CDR2 YYDKDF (reference sequence). The CDR3 sequence is 15 residues long. The CDR3 DNA sequence: TGTGCCACCAGCACGACACAGGGGGCGGATGAAAAACTGTTTTTT. Amino acids: CATSTTQGADEKLFF. The full variable domain, in which reference TRBV15 and TRBJ1-4 provide the parts outside the CDR3, is DAMVIQNPRYQVTQFGKPVTLSCSQTLNHNVMYWYQQKSSQAPKLLFHYYDKDFNNEADTPDNFQSRRPNTSFCFLDIRSPGLGDTAMYLCATSTTQGADEKLFFGSGTQLSVL.

This clone was recorded once. The CDR3 protein is CASRPLGVNTEAFF. CDR3 coding DNA: TGTGCCAGCAGACCTCTAGGAGTAAACACTGAAGCTTTCTTT. The chain uses TRBV11-2 and TRBJ1-1; no clear D gene. Trimming removed 6 bases from V and 2 bases from J, with 13 bases in between. The CDR3 extends over 14 amino acids. In germline, CDR1 is SGHAT, CDR2 FQNNGV.

The rearrangement uses TRBV7-9 and TRBJ2-2; tentative D call: TRBD1 (5 bases). The CDR3 length is 18 residues. The germline CDR1 and CDR2 sequences are SEHNR and FQNEAQ (reference sequence). Trimming removed 5 bases from V and 5 bases from J, with 24 bases in between. CDR3 protein: CASSPRTITKPLTGELFF. As DNA, the CDR3 is TGTGCCAGCAGCCCGAGGACAATCACCAAACCTCTGACCGGGGAGCTGTTTTTT.